Below, one T cell receptor beta chain is given with its context. The entry originates in a study of blood T cell repertoires in COVID-19. Per the original methods: Reference gene primer amplification yielded estimated nucleated cell counts. Repertoires were generated with immunoSEQ multiplex PCR, while TCRdb's copy carries only in-frame clones and drops some. From that table come the V and J calls and clone size; the DNA was used to work out D and trimming. In the table there are some 99,000 clones, 81% of which are singletons. V lost 5 bases to trimming and J lost 2 bases, with 11 bases between them. The CDR3 runs to 14 residues. CDR1 SGDLS and CDR2 YYNGEE come from the germline V gene.

Sequenced material: peripheral blood. The rearrangement links TRBV9 to TRBJ1-3, with D maybe TRBD1 (6 bases). The TCR originated in a woman aged 80 or over with acute or convalescent COVID-19. CDR3 amino acids: CASSVQGTGNTIYF. The DNA of the CDR3 is TGTGCCAGCAGTGTACAGGGAACTGGAAACACCATATATTTT.